This is a list of T cell receptor beta chains from one sample in a study of blood T cell repertoires in COVID-19. The assay was immunoSEQ multiplex PCR, and TCRdb's table has in-frame clones only and misses some. Among about 200,000 clones listed, under 90% were seen once. Sequencing used peripheral blood. These receptors were taken from a woman between 40 and 55 years old with active or convalescent COVID-19. Both conserved end residues are part of each CDR3. The order of the fields is J gene, clone size, V gene, CDR3 protein. Only part of the rows carry a size: once, few, many, or a class if the clone is expanded.

J: TRBJ2-7; size: NA; V: TRBV7-9; CDR3: CASSHIDLMEAEQYF
J: TRBJ2-3; size: NA; V: TRBV5-1; CDR3: CASSLAGQRTDTQYF
J: TRBJ2-3; size: few; V: TRBV2; CDR3: CASNPRDRGSTDTQYF
J: TRBJ2-3; size: NA; V: TRBV6-4; CDR3: CASRYRASATDTQYF
J: TRBJ2-1; size: NA; V: TRBV27; CDR3: CASSLRLAGTNEQFF
J: TRBJ2-1; size: once; V: TRBV20-1; CDR3: CSAPRAGSSFF
J: TRBJ1-3; size: NA; V: TRBV4-3; CDR3: CASSQSRGPGNTIYF
J: TRBJ2-7; size: NA; V: TRBV6-1; CDR3: CASSESTDFYEQYF
J: TRBJ2-3; size: NA; V: TRBV5-5; CDR3: CASSLFFGATGARDTQYF
J: TRBJ2-3; size: NA; V: TRBV19; CDR3: CASSIWTSQDTQYF
J: TRBJ2-5; size: NA; V: TRBV29-1; CDR3: CSVESFRGETQYF